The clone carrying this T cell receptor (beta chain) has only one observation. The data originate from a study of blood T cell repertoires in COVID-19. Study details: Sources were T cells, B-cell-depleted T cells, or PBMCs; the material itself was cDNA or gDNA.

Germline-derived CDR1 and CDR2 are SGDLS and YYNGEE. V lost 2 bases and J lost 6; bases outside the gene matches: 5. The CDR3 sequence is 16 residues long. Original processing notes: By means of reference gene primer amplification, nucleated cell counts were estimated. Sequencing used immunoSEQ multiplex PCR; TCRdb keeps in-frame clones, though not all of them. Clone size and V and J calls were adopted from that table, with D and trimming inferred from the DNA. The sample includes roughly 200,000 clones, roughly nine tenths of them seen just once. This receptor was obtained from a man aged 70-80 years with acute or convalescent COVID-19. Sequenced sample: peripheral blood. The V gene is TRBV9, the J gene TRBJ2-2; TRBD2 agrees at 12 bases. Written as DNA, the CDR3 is TGTGCCAGCAGCGTCCTAGCGGGAGGGCTCGCCGGGGAGCTGTTTTTT. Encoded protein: CASSVLAGGLAGELFF.